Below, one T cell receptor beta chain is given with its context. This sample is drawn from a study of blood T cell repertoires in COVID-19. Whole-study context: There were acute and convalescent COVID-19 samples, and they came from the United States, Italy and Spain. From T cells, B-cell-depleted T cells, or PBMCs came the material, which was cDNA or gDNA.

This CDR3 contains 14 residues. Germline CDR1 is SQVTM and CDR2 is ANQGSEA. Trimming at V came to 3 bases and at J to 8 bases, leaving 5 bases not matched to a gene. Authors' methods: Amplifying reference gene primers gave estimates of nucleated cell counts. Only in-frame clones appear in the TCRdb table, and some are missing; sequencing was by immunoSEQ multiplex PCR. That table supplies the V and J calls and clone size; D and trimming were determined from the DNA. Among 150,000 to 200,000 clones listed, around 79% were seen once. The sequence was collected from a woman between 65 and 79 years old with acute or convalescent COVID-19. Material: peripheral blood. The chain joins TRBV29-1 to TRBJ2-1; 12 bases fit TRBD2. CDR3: CSVDRLAGVDEQFF. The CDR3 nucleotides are TGCAGCGTTGATCGACTAGCGGGAGTCGATGAGCAGTTCTTC.